The 20 T cell receptor beta chains below all came from one sample that was sequenced in a study of cytomegalovirus exposure and HLA in healthy donors (dated by TCRdb to 2017 to 2019). Receptor libraries were prepared by the immunoSEQ multiplex PCR assay. For the multiplex PCR, a mixture combining 60 forward primers for TCR Vbeta segments and 13 reverse primers for TCR Jbeta segments was used. This is the immuneACCESS table as TCRdb keeps it, with only in-frame sequences that have V and J called. A part of the clones is gone; compared with another copy, unresolved V genes explain less than half, and the rest is unexplained. The sample profile shows about 130,000 clones; 60% to 80% of them were found once. The ten largest clonotypes hold around 1.2% of the sample. What was sequenced was PBMCs. These receptors were taken from a man between 50 and 59 years old in good health and CMV-seronegative.

The V gene is TRBV9, the J gene TRBJ2-1, with 8 bases matching TRBD2. CDR3 length equals 16 residues. Losses at the gene ends were 1 base for V and 3 bases for J; bases not matched to a gene: 6. Germline V CDR1 and CDR2: SGDLS, YYNGEE. CDR3 nucleotide sequence: TGTGCCAGCAGCGTAAAAACTAGCGGACGCTACAATGAGCAGTTCTTC. Protein: CASSVKTSGRYNEQFF.

This chain joins TRBV10-3 and TRBJ2-2; D remains ambiguous. This CDR3 has 13 amino acids. Germline V gene sequence: CDR1 ENHRY, CDR2 SYGVKD. The ends were cut back, 3 bases at V and 1 base at J, with 3 bases in the middle. The CDR3, as DNA: TGTGCCATCAGTGACAAGAACACCGGGGAGCTGTTTTTT. It specifies CAISDKNTGELFF.

This clone was seen a handful of times. The chain couples TRBV29-1 to TRBJ1-1; 7 nucleotides agree with TRBD1. With V trimmed by 4 bases and J by 3 bases, 5 bases remained unmatched. Germline V gene lookup returns CDR1 SQVTM and CDR2 ANQGSEA. The CDR3 length is 13 residues. The CDR3 here is CSVGRQGYTEAFF. CDR3 sequence (DNA): TGCAGCGTTGGAAGACAGGGCTACACTGAAGCTTTCTTT.

The V and J genes are TRBV4-2 and TRBJ2-7; 10 bases are shared with TRBD2. The germline V gene has CDR1 LGHNA and CDR2 YNFKEQ. The CDR3 covers 15 residues. Trimming took 3 bases from V and 2 from J; bases not matched to a gene: 4. The CDR3 region is CASSHPLAGAYEQYF. The CDR3 DNA is TGTGCCAGCAGCCATCCCCTAGCGGGAGCCTACGAGCAGTACTTC.

V is TRBV18 and J is TRBJ2-3; a weak D match, TRBD1 (7 bases). Trimming took off 2 bases at V and 3 bases at J, with 18 bases between the two ends. Per the germline V gene, CDR1 is KGHSH and CDR2 is LQKENI. The length of the CDR3 is 17 residues. CDR3 protein: CASSPFPIQGRTDTQYF. For the CDR3, the DNA is TGTGCCAGCTCACCATTCCCGATACAGGGGAGGACAGATACGCAGTATTTT.

V is TRBV9 and J is TRBJ2-1, with 8 bases matching TRBD2. After removal of 5 bases from V and 7 bases from J, the junction contained 11 bases not matched to a gene. The CDR3 is made up of 15 amino acids. The germline V gene encodes CDR1 SGDLS and CDR2 YYNGEE. Here the CDR3 reads CASSKQGAGANEQFF. The CDR3 DNA reads as TGTGCCAGCAGTAAACAAGGAGCGGGAGCGAATGAGCAGTTCTTC.

V is TRBV6-5 and J is TRBJ2-7, with 8 bases aligning to TRBD1. Germline-derived CDR1 and CDR2 are MNHEY and SVGAGI. The CDR3 is 13 amino acids. With 6 bases clipped from V and 4 bases from J, the junction kept 5 bases outside the gene matches. The CDR3 here is CASSRDRRYEQYF. CDR3 DNA: TGTGCCAGCAGCCGGGACAGGCGATACGAGCAGTACTTC.

This clone was observed a single time. This chain joins TRBV5-1 and TRBJ1-4; unclear D gene. In germline, CDR1 is SGHRS, CDR2 YFSETQ. The CDR3 runs 16 residues. Trimming pared 4 bases from V and 0 bases from J, leaving 13 bases between. The CDR3 nucleotides are TGCGCCAGCAGCCCGACTGACGGTGCAACTAATGAAAAACTGTTTTTT. Encoded protein: CASSPTDGATNEKLFF.

On this clone itself: The conserved phenylalanine or tryptophan is not found at the CDR3 terminus, so this likely reflects a read error. The limits of the CDR3 on the DNA are not certain, so only TCRdb's listed CDR3 is given. This sequence joins TRBV6-6 and TRBJ2-7; the D call of TRBD2 is as the table states it, not checked on the DNA. Germline V gives CDR1 MNHNY, CDR2 SVGAGI (reference sequence). The CDR3 is 12 amino acids in total, end residues counted. CDR3 protein: CASSYSGREPAL.

V is TRBV7-8 and J is TRBJ2-5; 7 bases match TRBD2. The germline gives CDR1 SGHVS, CDR2 FQNEAQ. This CDR3 region has 14 residues. Unmatched junction bases numbered 7, after V lost 7 bases and J lost 2 bases. Here the CDR3 DNA reads TGTGCCAGCAACAACCGGGGGGAACAAGAGACCCAGTACTTC. Its protein is CASNNRGEQETQYF.

J is TRBJ1-2 and V is TRBV28, with D hard to call. The CDR3 covers 14 residues. V dropped 4 bases and J dropped 10 bases, with 19 bases sitting between them. Per the germline V gene, CDR1 is MDHEN and CDR2 is SYDVKM. CDR3 in amino acids: CASSSAGGRTYYTF. The CDR3 bases are TGTGCCAGCAGTTCAGCCGGAGGACGTACTTACTACACCTTC.

The genes are TRBV12-2 and TRBJ2-3; TRBD2 was called by the table and not checked on the DNA. TRBV12-2 constitutes a pseudogene. The CDR3 loop spans 16 amino acids. This CDR3 reads CASRLVKRELTDTQYF. Here the CDR3 DNA reads TGTGCAAGTCGCTTAGTTAAGCGGGAGTTGACAGATACGCAGTATTTT.

This clone was counted ten times or more. The DNA of the CDR3 is TGCGCCAGCAGCCAAGAAGACTGGGGCTCTTCAGCAGATACGCAGTATTTT. It translates to CASSQEDWGSSADTQYF. The chain combines TRBV4-1 with TRBJ2-3; perhaps TRBD1 as D (5 bases). The CDR3 has 17 residues. Trimming took 0 bases from V and 4 from J, leaving 17 bases between them. CDR1 MGHRA and CDR2 YSYEKL come from the germline V gene.

This clone was counted a few times. The V gene is TRBV7-6, the J gene TRBJ1-1; weak D call: TRBD1 (5 bases). Germline V gene lookup returns CDR1 SGHVS and CDR2 FNYEAQ. The CDR3 runs 14 residues. Deletions cut 1 base from V and 3 bases from J, with 9 bases between. CDR3 DNA: TGTGCCAGCAGCTTAGGCAGGGATTACACTGAAGCTTTCTTT. Translating it yields CASSLGRDYTEAFF.

The CDR3 loop is CASGGGTAKNIQYF. CDR3 nucleotides: TGTGCCAGCGGAGGCGGAACGGCCAAAAACATTCAGTACTTC. This chain connects TRBV28 to TRBJ2-4; the D gene is possibly TRBD2 (5 bases). Trimming cost V 8 bases and J 1 base, with 12 bases left between them. Per germline, CDR1 MDHEN and CDR2 SYDVKM. The CDR3 extends over 14 amino acids.

This chain connects TRBV4-3 to TRBJ1-1; 9 bases fit TRBD1. The J segment lost 5 bases and the V segment lost 3 bases, leaving 7 bases of the junction unmatched. CDR1 and CDR2 from the germline V gene are LGHNA and YSLEER. The length of the CDR3 is 15 residues. The CDR3 protein is CASSHDTGGGTEAFF. In DNA, the CDR3 is TGCGCCAGCAGCCACGATACAGGGGGCGGTACTGAAGCTTTCTTT.

This clone has a single count. This sequence joins TRBV7-9 and TRBJ2-5, with 9 bases identical to TRBD1. The germline gives CDR1 SEHNR, CDR2 FQNEAQ (reference sequence). J lost 5 bases, V lost 5 bases, and 9 bases had no gene match. The CDR3 runs 15 residues. The CDR3 sequence: CASSNNRGRRETQYF. CDR3 in DNA: TGTGCCAGCAGCAATAACAGGGGGCGCAGGGAGACCCAGTACTTC.

For this clone: Other nucleotide sequences in the sample specify the same CDR3. The rearrangement joins TRBV7-2 to TRBJ2-5; unclear D gene. There are 11 residues in the CDR3. In germline, CDR1 is SGHTA, CDR2 FQGNSA. Deletions cut 3 bases from V and 5 bases from J, with 4 bases between. For the CDR3, the DNA is TGTGCCAGCAGCTTCGGGGAGACCCAGTACTTC. Amino acids: CASSFGETQYF.

This clone was counted between two and nine times. This chain connects TRBV9 to TRBJ2-1; 7 bases line up with TRBD2. Trimming cost V 0 bases and J 7 bases; bases outside gene matches: 13. The CDR3 loop spans 17 amino acids. Germline V gene lookup returns CDR1 SGDLS and CDR2 YYNGEE. CDR3 loop: CASSVGGWASGGNEQFF. The CDR3 coding sequence is TGTGCCAGCAGCGTAGGAGGGTGGGCTAGCGGTGGTAATGAGCAGTTCTTC.

The chain combines TRBV27 with TRBJ2-1, with 8 nucleotides matching TRBD2. Looked up from germline, CDR1 is MNHEY and CDR2 is SMNVEV (reference sequence). V was clipped by 2 bases and J by 14 bases; unmatched bases: 14. The CDR3 has 15 residues. The CDR3, as DNA: TGTGCCAGCAGTTTAGGTCTAGCGGGCTCGACCGAAGAGTTCTTC. This codes for CASSLGLAGSTEEFF.